This TCR beta chain was profiled in a study of blood T cell repertoires in COVID-19. Germline loops: CDR1 SGHRS, CDR2 YFSETQ. This CDR3 is 21 amino acids long. V was clipped by 3 bases and J by 0 bases; unmatched bases: 23. Assay used: immunoSEQ multiplex PCR; TCRdb lists only in-frame clones, some missing. In the table there are about 250,000 clones, just over 85% of which are singletons. The TCR was taken from a woman aged 30 to 39 with active or convalescent COVID-19. The gene calls are TRBV5-1 and TRBJ1-2; 7 bases align to TRBD1. Sequences were obtained from peripheral blood. In DNA, the CDR3 is TGCGCCAGCAGCTCGGACAGGCCCTTGGGGAGAACGCACCAAACTAACTATGGCTACACCTTC. Amino acids: CASSSDRPLGRTHQTNYGYTF. The full variable domain, with the rest looked up from reference TRBV5-1 and TRBJ1-2, is KAGVTQTPRYLIKTRGQQVTLSCSPISGHRSVSWYQQTPGQGLQFLFEYFSETQRNKGNFPGRFSGRQFSNSRSEMNVSTLELGDSALYLCASSSDRPLGRTHQTNYGYTFGSGTRLTVV.